This paragraph covers one T cell receptor beta chain sequence. As yet, its antigen is unknown. The source of the sample is a study of cytomegalovirus exposure and HLA in healthy donors. Study-level background: Clustering assigned 81% of the 350 to 450 genotyped donors to the Caucasian-associated ancestry cluster. Whole-study findings and limits: According to a later analysis, most TCR beta chains associated with CMV appeared HLA-restricted. Clonal expansion was found to be greater in HLA-associated TCR beta chains than in equally common others in a later analysis.

A multiplex PCR was run with 60 Vbeta primers and 13 Jbeta primers. Data came from immunoSEQ multiplex PCR; TCRdb stores just in-frame clones and leaves some out. The sample yields under 300,000 clones, 80% to 95% seen once. Everyone who donated was a healthy bone marrow donor. Between the trimmed V and J ends, which lost 3 bases and 0 bases, there was a span of 8 bases. CDR3 length equals 14 residues. The germline gives CDR1 MGHRA, CDR2 YSYEKL. The clonotype comes from a girl between 2 and 10 years old in good health and CMV-seronegative. Sequenced: PBMCs. The chain employs TRBV4-1 and TRBJ1-2, with D hard to call. CDR3 sequence: CASSQADTNYGYTF. The CDR3 DNA reads TGCGCCAGCAGCCAGGCAGATACTAACTATGGCTACACCTTC.